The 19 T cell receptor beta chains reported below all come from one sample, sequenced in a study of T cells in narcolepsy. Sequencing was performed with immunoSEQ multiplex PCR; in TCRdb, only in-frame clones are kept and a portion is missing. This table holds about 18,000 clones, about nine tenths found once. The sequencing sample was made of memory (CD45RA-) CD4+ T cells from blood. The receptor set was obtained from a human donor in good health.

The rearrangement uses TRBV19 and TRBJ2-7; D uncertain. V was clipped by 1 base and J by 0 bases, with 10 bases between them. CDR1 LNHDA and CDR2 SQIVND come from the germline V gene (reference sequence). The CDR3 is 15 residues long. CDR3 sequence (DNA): TGTGCCAGTAGTATAGGGACCGATAGCTCCTACGAGCAGTACTTC. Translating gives CASSIGTDSSYEQYF.

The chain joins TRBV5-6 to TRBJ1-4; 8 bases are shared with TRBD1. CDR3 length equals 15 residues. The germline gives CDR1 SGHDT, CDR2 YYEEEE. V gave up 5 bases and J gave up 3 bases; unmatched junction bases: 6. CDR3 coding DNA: TGTGCCAGCAGTTTCCGACAGGGGCCTAATGAAAAACTGTTTTTT. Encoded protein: CASSFRQGPNEKLFF. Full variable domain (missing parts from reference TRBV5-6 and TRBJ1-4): DAGVTQSPTHLIKTRGQQVTLRCSPKSGHDTVSWYQQALGQGPQFIFQYYEEEERQRGNFPDRFSGHQFPNYSSELNVNALLLGDSALYLCASSFRQGPNEKLFFGSGTQLSVL.

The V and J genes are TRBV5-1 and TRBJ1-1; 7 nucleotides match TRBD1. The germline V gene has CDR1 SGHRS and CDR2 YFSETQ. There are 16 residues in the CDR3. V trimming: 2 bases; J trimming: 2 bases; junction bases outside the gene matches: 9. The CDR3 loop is CASSLGTATLNTEAFF. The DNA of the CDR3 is TGCGCCAGCAGCTTAGGGACAGCCACGCTCAACACTGAAGCTTTCTTT.

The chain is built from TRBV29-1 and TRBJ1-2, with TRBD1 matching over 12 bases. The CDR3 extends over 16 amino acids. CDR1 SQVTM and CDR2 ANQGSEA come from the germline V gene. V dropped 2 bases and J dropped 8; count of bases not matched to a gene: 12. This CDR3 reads CSVEKGQGANSKGYTF. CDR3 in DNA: TGCAGCGTTGAAAAGGGACAGGGGGCGAACTCTAAGGGCTACACCTTC.

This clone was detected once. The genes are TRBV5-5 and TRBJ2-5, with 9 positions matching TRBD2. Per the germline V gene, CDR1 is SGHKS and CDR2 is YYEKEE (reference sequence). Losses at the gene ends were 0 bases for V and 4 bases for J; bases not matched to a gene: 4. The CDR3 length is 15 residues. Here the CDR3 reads CASSLGGGVGETQYF. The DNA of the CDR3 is TGTGCCAGCAGCTTGGGCGGGGGGGTCGGAGAGACCCAGTACTTC.

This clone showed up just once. The CDR3 is CSSNLAVTEAFF. CDR3 nucleotide sequence: TGCAGCTCCAATCTGGCGGTCACTGAAGCTTTCTTT. The chain employs TRBV29-1 and TRBJ1-1; D is unresolved. Between the trimmed V and J ends, which lost 8 bases and 4 bases, there was a span of 14 bases. Germline-derived CDR1 and CDR2 are SQVTM and ANQGSEA. The CDR3 runs 12 residues.

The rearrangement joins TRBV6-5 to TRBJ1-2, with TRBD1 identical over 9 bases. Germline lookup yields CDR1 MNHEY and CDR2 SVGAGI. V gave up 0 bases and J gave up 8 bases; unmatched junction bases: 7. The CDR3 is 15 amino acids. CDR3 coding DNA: TGTGCCAGCAGTTACTCGTACAGGGGGCTGTTGGGCTACACCTTC. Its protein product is CASSYSYRGLLGYTF.

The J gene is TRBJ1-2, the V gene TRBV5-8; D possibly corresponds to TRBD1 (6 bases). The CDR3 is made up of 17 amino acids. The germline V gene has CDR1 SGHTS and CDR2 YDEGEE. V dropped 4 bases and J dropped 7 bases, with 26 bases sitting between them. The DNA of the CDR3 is TGTGCCAGCAGCGACCCGATTCCGGGACACCAGGTCCGTGGCTACACCTTC. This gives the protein CASSDPIPGHQVRGYTF. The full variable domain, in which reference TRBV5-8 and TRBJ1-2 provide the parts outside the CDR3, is EAGVTQSPTHLIKTRGQQATLRCSPISGHTSVYWYQQALGLGLQFLLWYDEGEERNRGNFPPRFSGRQFPNYSSELNVNALELEDSALYLCASSDPIPGHQVRGYTFGSGTRLTVV.

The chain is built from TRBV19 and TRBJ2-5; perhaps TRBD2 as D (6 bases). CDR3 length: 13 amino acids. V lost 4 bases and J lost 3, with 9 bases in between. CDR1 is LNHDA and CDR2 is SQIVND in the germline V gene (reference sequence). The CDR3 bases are TGTGCCAGTAGTACGACGGGGGAAGAGACCCAGTACTTC. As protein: CASSTTGEETQYF.

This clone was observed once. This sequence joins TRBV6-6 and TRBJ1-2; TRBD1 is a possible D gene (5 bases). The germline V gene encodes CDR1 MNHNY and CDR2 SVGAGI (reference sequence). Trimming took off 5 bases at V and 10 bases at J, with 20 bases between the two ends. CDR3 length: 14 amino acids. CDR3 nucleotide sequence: TGTGCCAGCAGTATCCCGGGGACCCCCCCTTTCTACACCTTC. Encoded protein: CASSIPGTPPFYTF.

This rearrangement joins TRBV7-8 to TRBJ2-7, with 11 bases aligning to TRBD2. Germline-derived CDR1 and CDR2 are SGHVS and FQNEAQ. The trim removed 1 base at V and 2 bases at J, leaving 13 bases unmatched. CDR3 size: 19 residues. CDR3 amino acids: CASSLGFVTSGAVAYEQYF. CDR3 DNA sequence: TGTGCCAGCAGCTTAGGATTTGTGACTAGCGGGGCGGTAGCCTACGAGCAGTACTTC.

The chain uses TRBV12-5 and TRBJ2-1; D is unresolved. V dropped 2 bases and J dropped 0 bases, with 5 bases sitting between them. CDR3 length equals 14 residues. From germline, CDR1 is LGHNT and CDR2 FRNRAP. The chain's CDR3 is CASGLPNSYNEQFF. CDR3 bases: TGTGCTAGTGGTTTGCCGAACTCCTACAATGAGCAGTTCTTC. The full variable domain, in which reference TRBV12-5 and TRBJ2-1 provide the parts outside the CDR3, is DARVTQTPRHKVTEMGQEVTMRCQPILGHNTVFWYRQTMMQGLELLAYFRNRAPLDDSGMPKDRFSAEMPDATLATLKIQPSEPRDSAVYFCASGLPNSYNEQFFGPGTRLTVL.

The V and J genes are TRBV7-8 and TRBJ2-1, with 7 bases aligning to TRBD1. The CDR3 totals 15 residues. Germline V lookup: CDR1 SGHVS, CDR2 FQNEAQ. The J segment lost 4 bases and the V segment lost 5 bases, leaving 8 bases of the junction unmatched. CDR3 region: CASSPSGQLYNEQFF. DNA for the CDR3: TGTGCCAGCAGCCCATCGGGACAGCTTTACAATGAGCAGTTCTTC.

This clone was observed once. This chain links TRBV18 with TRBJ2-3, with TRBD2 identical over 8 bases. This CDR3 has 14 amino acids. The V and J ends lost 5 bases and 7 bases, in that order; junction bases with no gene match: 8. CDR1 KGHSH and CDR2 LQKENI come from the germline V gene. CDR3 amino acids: CASSEGLERHTQYF. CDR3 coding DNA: TGTGCCAGCTCAGAGGGACTAGAGAGACATACGCAGTATTTT.

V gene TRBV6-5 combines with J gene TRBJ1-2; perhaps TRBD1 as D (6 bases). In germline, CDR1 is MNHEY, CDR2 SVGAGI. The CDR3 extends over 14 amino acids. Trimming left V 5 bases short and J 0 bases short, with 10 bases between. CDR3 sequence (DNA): TGTGCCAGCAGTCCGACAGGACCTAACTATGGCTACACCTTC. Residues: CASSPTGPNYGYTF.

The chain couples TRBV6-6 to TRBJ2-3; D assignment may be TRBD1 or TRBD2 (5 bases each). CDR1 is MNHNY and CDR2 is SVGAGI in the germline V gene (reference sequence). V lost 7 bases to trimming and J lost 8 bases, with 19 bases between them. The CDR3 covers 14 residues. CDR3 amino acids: CASTQGAPAGTQYF. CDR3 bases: TGTGCCAGCACCCAAGGGGCCCCCGCGGGTACGCAGTATTTT.

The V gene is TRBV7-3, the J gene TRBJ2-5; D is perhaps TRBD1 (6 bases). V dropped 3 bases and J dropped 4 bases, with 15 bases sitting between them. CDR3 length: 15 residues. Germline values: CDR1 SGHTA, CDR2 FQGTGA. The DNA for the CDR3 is TGTGCCAGCAGCTTTCAGGGGCTCCGCGGAGAGACCCAGTACTTC. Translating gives CASSFQGLRGETQYF.

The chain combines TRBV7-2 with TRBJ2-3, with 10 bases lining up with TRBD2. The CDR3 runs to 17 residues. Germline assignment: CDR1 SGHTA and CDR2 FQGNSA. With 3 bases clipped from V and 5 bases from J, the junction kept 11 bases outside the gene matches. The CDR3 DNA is TGTGCCAGCAGCTTCACCAGCGGGAGGGTGGGATTAGATACGCAGTATTTT. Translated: CASSFTSGRVGLDTQYF.

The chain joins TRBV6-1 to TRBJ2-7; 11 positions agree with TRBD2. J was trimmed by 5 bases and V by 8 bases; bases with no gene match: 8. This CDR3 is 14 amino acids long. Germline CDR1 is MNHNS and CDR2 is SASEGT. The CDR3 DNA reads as TGTGCCAGCGAACTTAGCGGGAGGGGCCACGAGCAGTACTTC. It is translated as CASELSGRGHEQYF.